This T cell receptor (beta chain) emerged from a study of T-cell memory formation after mild COVID-19. Researchers used 5'RACE with constant-segment primers to make TCR alpha and TCR beta cDNA libraries that carry sample barcodes and UMIs. TCRdb reprocessed the 5' RACE reads with MiXCR, giving one entry per CDR3 protein. In the table there are hundreds of thousands of distinct CDR3 sequences, 15% to 20% of which are singletons. CDR1 is SGHTA, CDR2 FQGTGA, per germline. The CDR3 is made up of 16 amino acids. The junction had 6 bases not matched to a gene; V was cut back by 2 bases and J by 2 bases. This clonotype was recorded only once. Its cognate antigen is unknown. General study points: Clones that contracted from day 15 to 85 had balanced CD4/CD8; later expanders were CD4+ biased.

This TCR was recovered from a man aged 18-30 years who had mild COVID-19 (a few samples of this study predate the infection). Cell type and time point are not known. J is TRBJ1-5 and V is TRBV7-3; 7 bases are a match to TRBD1. Sequencing used PBMCs or a T cell subset sorted from them (not recorded which). CDR3 sequence: CASSLLTGEGNQPQHF. CDR3 nucleotide sequence: TGTGCCAGCAGCTTACTTACAGGGGAAGGCAATCAGCCCCAGCATTTT.